The clone carrying this T cell receptor (beta chain) has only a few counts. Its antigen is currently unknown. CDR1 and CDR2 from the germline V gene are MDHEN and SYDVKM. CDR3 size: 20 residues. The junction had 20 bases not matched to a gene; V was cut back by 2 bases and J by 3 bases. Next came a second PCR, run for about 6 to 11 cycles, which used a sample-barcoded 5' primer along with a J-beta primer mix. One entry per CDR3 protein, called by TCRdb with MiXCR from the 5' RACE reads. The repertoire includes around 690,000 distinct CDR3 sequences, 58% of them detected once, and 30% to 40% sits in the top ten. This sample was included in a study of blood T cells in healthy people across ages. Study-level findings and limits: With age, beta diversity per million T cells declined roughly linearly, significantly by 40.

Sequenced material: blood. This receptor was identified in a man aged 60-69 years in good health. This chain connects TRBV28 to TRBJ1-1, with TRBD1 identical over 8 bases. CDR3 in DNA: TGTGCCAGCAGTTTACCTTACCAAGGGCAGGGGGCTTCAAGGGACACTGAAGCTTTCTTT. Amino acid sequence: CASSLPYQGQGASRDTEAFF.